A selection of T cell receptor beta chains follows, all from one sample in a study of blood T cell repertoires in COVID-19. Clones were sequenced by immunoSEQ multiplex PCR, and TCRdb holds only the in-frame ones, with some missing. The data contain about 480,000 clones, 70% to 90% of them singletons. Input material: PBMCs or T cells enriched from blood (not recorded which). The receptors stem from a woman aged 40 to 49 who had recovered from COVID-19. CDR3s include the opening cysteine and the closing phenylalanine or tryptophan. D genes are given only for firm matches. A clone size is listed for some rows: how often the clone was seen (once, few, many), or a class if it is expanded.

TRBV10-3	once	TRBJ1-1	.	TGTGCCATCAGTGGGGGCGAGTTCGCTTTCTTT	CAISGGEFAFF
TRBV18	.	TRBJ1-2	TRBD1	TGTGCCAGCTCACCCGGGACAGTTTATGGCTACACCTTC	CASSPGTVYGYTF
TRBV4-3	once	TRBJ2-3	TRBD2	TGCGCCAGCAGCCAAGCACTAGCGGGCAACGGAGATACGCAGTATTTT	CASSQALAGNGDTQYF
TRBV29-1	.	TRBJ1-5	.	TGCAGCGTTGCCACCTGGGGAGATCAGCCCCAGCATTTT	CSVATWGDQPQHF
TRBV20-1	.	TRBJ1-1	.	TGCAGTGCTAGAGATCCCCGCCGGGCTTTCTTT	CSARDPRRAFF
TRBV5-4	.	TRBJ2-2	.	TGTGCCAGCAGCCTTCGACAGACGGGCAGCACCGGGGAGCTGTTTTTT	CASSLRQTGSTGELFF
TRBV5-1	.	TRBJ2-2	.	TGCGCCAGCAGCTCGCAGACCGGGGAGCTGTTTTTT	CASSSQTGELFF
TRBV7-8	.	TRBJ2-1	TRBD2	TGTGCCAGCAGACCGATAGCGGGAGTCGCCTACAATGAGCAGTTCTTC	CASRPIAGVAYNEQFF
TRBV7-9	.	TRBJ1-5	.	TGTGCCAGCAGCTTAGGGTTGGGGGGGGCTCAGCCCCAGCATTTT	CASSLGLGGAQPQHF
TRBV5-6	.	TRBJ2-3	TRBD2	TGTGCCAGCAGCTTGCTTAGCGGGAGCCCCTGGGAAGATACGCAGTATTTT	CASSLLSGSPWEDTQYF
TRBV7-9	.	TRBJ2-3	.	TGTGCCAGCAGCTTCCACGGGGGAGATACGCAGTATTTT	CASSFHGGDTQYF
TRBV7-2	.	TRBJ2-7	.	TGTGCCAGCAGCTTAATAGGTGGAGGTGACTACGAGCAGTACTTC	CASSLIGGGDYEQYF
TRBV11-3	.	TRBJ2-7	.	TGTGCCAGCAGCTTAGATAGGGGCTACGAGCAGTACTTC	CASSLDRGYEQYF
TRBV19	.	TRBJ1-1	.	TGTGCCAGTAGTTCACTGGGACAGAACACTGAAGCTTTCTTT	CASSSLGQNTEAFF
TRBV6-5	.	TRBJ1-2	.	TGTGCCAGCAGTTACTCGACGACGGGGAAATATTATGGCTACACCTTC	CASSYSTTGKYYGYTF